This section outlines one T cell receptor beta chain sequence together with its context. The antigen remains unidentified. The CDR3 spans 16 residues. J gave up 0 bases and V 5 bases, and 6 bases lay outside the gene matches. Germline CDR1 and CDR2: ENHRY and SYGVKD. The sample comes from a study of response to subunit inactivated influenza vaccine. Study-wide points: With each seasonal influenza vaccination, the authors suggested, few new T cells are recruited.

TCRdb ran MiXCR on the RT-PCR reads and lists one entry per CDR3 protein. The repertoire holds 550,000 to 800,000 distinct CDR3 sequences, with about 15% as singletons. Sequenced here: PBMCs from blood, sampled about 12 days after vaccination. This clonotype was obtained from a man in his fifties who received an inactivated influenza vaccine. This chain connects TRBV10-3 to TRBJ2-7, with TRBD2 identical over 11 bases. The CDR3 sequence: CAISNGLAGGSYEQYF. The CDR3 DNA is TGTGCCATCAGTAACGGACTAGCGGGTGGCTCCTACGAGCAGTACTTC.